The clone carrying this TCR beta chain was observed a few times. The junction departs from germline at one end; a sequencing error may be responsible. A library of TCRbeta sequences, prepared with unique molecular identifiers, was generated. TCRdb independently ran MiXCR on the PCR reads; one entry per CDR3 protein. The sample records 150,000 to 200,000 distinct CDR3 sequences, 13% to 15% being singletons. The data stem from a study of T-cell reconstitution after alpha-beta-depleted transplantation in children. The CDR3 has 19 amino acids. CDR1 is MNHNS, CDR2 SASEGT, per germline. The sequence derives from a human donor who donated a stem cell graft to a child with acute lymphoblastic leukemia. Sequenced here: PBMCs from the stem cell graft donor, sampled from the stem cell graft. The chain carries TRBV6-1 and TRBJ2-6, with 13 bases aligning to TRBD2. The CDR3 region is CASRGGLAGVSHGANGLTF. The CDR3, as DNA: TGTGCCAGCAGGGGCGGACTAGCGGGAGTTTCTCATGGGGCCAACGGCCTGACTTTC.